This entry is about one T cell receptor (beta chain). These data originate in a study of technical replicates of blood from four donors. Assay used: immunoSEQ multiplex PCR; TCRdb lists only in-frame clones, some missing. The top ten hold just over 0.3% of the sample, which has some 85,000 clones, roughly 96% seen once. The clonotype was recovered from a human donor in good health. The sequencing input was T cells isolated from PBMCs.

The DNA for the CDR3 is TGTGCCAGCAGTGAACGTCCGGGAGGGCCGGGAGAGACCCAGTACTTC. Its protein product is CASSERPGGPGETQYF. The chain combines TRBV6-1 with TRBJ2-5; 8 bases are a match to TRBD2. The CDR3 is made up of 16 amino acids. V lost 2 bases and J lost 4; bases outside the gene matches: 9. Germline values: CDR1 MNHNS, CDR2 SASEGT.